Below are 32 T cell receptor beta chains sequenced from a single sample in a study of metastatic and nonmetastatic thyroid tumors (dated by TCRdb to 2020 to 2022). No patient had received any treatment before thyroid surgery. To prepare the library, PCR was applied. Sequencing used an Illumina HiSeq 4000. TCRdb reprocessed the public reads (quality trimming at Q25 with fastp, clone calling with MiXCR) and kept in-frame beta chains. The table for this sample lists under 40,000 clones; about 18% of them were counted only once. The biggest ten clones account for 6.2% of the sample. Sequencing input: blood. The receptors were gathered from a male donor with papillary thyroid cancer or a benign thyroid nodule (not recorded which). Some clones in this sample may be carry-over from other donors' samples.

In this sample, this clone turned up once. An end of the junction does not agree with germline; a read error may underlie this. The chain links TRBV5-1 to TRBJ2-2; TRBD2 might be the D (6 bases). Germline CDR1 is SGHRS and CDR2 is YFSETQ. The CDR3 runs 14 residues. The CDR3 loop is CASSLGGNTGELFF. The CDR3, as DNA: TGCGCCAGCAGCTTGGGCGGGAACACTGGGGAGCTGTTTTTT.

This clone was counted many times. The CDR3 bases are TGCAGGTCGCCTCGATGCAATCAGCCCCAGCATTTT. Translated, it gives CRSPRCNQPQHF. The chain joins TRBV20-1 to TRBJ1-5; no clear D gene. Germline-derived CDR1 and CDR2 are DFQATT and SNEGSKA (reference sequence). The CDR3 spans 12 residues.

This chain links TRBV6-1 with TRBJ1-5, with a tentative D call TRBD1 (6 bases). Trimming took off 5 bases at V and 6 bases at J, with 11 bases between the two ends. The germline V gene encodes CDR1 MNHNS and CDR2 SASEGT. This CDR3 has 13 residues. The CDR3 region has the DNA TGTGCCAGCAGTCGAACAGGGAGTCAGCCCCAGCATTTT. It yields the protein CASSRTGSQPQHF.

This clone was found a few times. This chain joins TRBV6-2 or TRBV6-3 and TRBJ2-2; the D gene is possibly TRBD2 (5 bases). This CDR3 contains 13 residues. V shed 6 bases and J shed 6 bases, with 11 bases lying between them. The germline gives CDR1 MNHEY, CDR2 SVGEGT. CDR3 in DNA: TGTGCCAGCAGCTCTAGCCAATCCGGGGAGCTGTTTTTT. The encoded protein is CASSSSQSGELFF.

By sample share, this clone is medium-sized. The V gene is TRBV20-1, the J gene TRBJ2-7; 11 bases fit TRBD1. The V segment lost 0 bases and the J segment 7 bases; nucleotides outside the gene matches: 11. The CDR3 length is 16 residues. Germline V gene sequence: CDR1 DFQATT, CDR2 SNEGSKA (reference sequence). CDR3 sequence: CSARDPLGQGAGEQYF. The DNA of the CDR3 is TGCAGTGCTAGAGATCCTCTCGGACAGGGGGCGGGGGAGCAGTACTTC.

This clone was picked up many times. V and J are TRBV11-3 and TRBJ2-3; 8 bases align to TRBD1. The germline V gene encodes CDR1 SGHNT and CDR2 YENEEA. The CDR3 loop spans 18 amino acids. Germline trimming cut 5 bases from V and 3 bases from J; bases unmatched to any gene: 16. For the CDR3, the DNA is TGTGCCAGCAGCCCTACCGGGACAGGTTTTTTCTGGACAGATACGCAGTATTTT. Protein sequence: CASSPTGTGFFWTDTQYF.

The CDR3 protein is CASSYSPTGELFF. CDR3 nucleotide sequence: TGTGCCAGCAGTTACTCCCCCACCGGGGAGCTGTTTTTT. The chain employs TRBV6-5 and TRBJ2-2; D is ambiguous. Between the trimmed V and J ends, which lost 0 bases and 4 bases, there was a span of 3 bases. The CDR3 contains 13 residues. Germline V gene lookup returns CDR1 MNHEY and CDR2 SVGAGI.

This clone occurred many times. Here the CDR3 reads CASSGLAGDTGELFF. Here the CDR3 DNA reads TGTGCCAGCAGTGGACTAGCGGGAGACACCGGGGAGCTGTTTTTT. The V call is TRBV6-4, the J call TRBJ2-2; 12 bases are a match to TRBD2. The V gene end was trimmed by 4 bases and the J gene end by 3 bases; junction bases not matched to a gene: 0. The CDR3 sequence is 15 residues long. The V gene's germline CDR1 is MRHNA and CDR2 SNTAGT.

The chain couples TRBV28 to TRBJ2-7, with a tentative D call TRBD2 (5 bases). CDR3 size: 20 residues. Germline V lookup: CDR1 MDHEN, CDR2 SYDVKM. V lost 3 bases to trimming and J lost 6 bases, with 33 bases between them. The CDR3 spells CASSFFPPLRNPFLSVEQYF. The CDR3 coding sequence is TGTGCCAGCAGTTTTTTCCCCCCCCTCAGGAACCCTTTCCTTAGCGTCGAGCAGTACTTC.

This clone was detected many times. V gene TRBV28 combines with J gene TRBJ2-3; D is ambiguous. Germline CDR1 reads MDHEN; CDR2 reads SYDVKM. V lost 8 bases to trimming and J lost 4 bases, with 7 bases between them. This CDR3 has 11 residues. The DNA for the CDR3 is TGTGCCAGCGGAGATTCAGATACGCAGTATTTT. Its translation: CASGDSDTQYF.

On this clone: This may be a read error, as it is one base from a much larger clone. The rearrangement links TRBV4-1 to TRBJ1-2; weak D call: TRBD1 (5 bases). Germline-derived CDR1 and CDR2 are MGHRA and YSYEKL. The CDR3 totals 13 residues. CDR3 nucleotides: TGCGCCAGCAGCCACGGGCAGGGCTATTGCTACACCTTC. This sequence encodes CASSHGQGYCYTF.

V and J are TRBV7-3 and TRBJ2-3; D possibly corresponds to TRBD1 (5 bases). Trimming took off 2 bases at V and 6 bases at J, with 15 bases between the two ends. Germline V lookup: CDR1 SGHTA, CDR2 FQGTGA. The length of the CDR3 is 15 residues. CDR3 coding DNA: TGTGCCAGCAGCTTAGGGGCGTGGGTGGAGGATACGCAGTATTTT. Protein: CASSLGAWVEDTQYF.

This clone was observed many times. The CDR3 loop is CASSENRRQGNQPQHF. DNA for the CDR3: TGTGCCAGCAGTGAAAATAGGAGACAGGGGAATCAGCCCCAGCATTTT. The V call is TRBV6-1, the J call TRBJ1-5; 8 nucleotides agree with TRBD1. The CDR3 is made up of 16 amino acids. V was clipped by 2 bases and J by 4 bases; unmatched bases: 7. Germline V lookup: CDR1 MNHNS, CDR2 SASEGT.

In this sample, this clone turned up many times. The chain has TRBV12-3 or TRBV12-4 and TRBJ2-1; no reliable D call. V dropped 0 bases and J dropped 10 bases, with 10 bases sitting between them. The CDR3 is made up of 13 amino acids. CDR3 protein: CASSLARDAEQFF. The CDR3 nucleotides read TGTGCCAGCAGTTTAGCGCGAGACGCAGAGCAGTTCTTC.

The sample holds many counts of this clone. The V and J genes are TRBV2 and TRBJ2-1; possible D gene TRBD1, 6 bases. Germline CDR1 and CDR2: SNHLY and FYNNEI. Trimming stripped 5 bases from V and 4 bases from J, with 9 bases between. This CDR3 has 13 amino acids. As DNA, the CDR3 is TGTGCCAGCAGTTATACAGGGTACAATGAGCAGTTCTTC. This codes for CASSYTGYNEQFF.

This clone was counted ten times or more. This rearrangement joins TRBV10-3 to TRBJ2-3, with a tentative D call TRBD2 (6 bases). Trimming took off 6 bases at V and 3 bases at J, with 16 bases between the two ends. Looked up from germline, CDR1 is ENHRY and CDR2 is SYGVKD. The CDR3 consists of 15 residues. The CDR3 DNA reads TGTGCCATCAGACCCCGGGACTCGGGGACAGATACGCAGTATTTT. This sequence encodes CAIRPRDSGTDTQYF.

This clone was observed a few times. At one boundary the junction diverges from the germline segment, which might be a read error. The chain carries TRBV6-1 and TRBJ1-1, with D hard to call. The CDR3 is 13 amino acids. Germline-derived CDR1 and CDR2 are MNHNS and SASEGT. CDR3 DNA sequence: TGTGCCACTGGAGGGAGGTCCGACACTGAAGATTTCTTT. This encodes CATGGRSDTEDFF.

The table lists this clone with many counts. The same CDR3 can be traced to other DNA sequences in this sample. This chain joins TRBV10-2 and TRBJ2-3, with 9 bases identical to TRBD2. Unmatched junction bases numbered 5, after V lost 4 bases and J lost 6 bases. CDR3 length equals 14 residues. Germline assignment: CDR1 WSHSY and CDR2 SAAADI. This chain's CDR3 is CASSGAGGPDTQYF. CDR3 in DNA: TGCGCCAGCAGTGGGGCGGGGGGGCCGGATACGCAGTATTTT.

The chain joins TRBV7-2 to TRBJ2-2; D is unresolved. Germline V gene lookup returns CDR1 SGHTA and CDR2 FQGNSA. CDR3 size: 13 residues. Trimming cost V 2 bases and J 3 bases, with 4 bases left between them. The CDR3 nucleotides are TGTGCCAGCAGCTTATCTTACACCGGGGAGCTGTTTTTT. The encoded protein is CASSLSYTGELFF.

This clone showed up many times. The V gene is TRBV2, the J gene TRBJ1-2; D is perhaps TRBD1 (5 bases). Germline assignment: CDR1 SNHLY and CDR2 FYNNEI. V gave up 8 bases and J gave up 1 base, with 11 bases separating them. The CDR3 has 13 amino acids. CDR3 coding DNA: TGTGCCAGCTCCGGGGGTTATAACTATGGCTACACCTTC. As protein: CASSGGYNYGYTF.

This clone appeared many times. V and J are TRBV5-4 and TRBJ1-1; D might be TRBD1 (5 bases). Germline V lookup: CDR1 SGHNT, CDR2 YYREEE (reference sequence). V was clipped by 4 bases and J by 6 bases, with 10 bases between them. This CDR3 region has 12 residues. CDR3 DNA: TGTGCCAGCAGCGGCGCAGGGCCTGAAGCTTTCTTT. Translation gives CASSGAGPEAFF.

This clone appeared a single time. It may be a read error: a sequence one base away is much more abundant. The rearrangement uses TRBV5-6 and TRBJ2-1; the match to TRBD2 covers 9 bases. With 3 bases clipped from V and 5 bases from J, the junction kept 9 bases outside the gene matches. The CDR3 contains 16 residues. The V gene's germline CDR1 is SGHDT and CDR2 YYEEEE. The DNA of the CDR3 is TGTGCCAGCAGCTATCGGACTAGCGTGGCCAACAATGAGCAGTTCTTC. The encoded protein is CASSYRTSVANNEQFF.

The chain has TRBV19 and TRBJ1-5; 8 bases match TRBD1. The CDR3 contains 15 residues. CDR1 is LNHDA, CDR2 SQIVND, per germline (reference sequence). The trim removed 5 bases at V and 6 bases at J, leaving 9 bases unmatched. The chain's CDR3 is CASSPTGGRSQPQHF. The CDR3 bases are TGTGCCAGTAGTCCTACAGGGGGAAGGAGTCAGCCCCAGCATTTT.

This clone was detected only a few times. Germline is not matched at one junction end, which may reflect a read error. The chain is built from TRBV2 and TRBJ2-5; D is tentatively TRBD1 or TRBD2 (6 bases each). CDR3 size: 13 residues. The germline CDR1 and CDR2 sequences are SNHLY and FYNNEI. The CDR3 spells CVSMGGRQDTQYF. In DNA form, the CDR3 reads TGTGTCAGCATGGGGGGCAGACAAGATACCCAGTACTTC.

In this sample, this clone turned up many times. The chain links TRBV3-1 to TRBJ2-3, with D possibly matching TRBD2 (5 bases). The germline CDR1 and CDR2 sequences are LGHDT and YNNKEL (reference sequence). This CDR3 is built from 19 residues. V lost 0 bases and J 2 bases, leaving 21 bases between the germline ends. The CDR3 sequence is CASSQDPLPGGDNTDTQYF. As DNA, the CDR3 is TGTGCCAGCAGCCAAGACCCGTTGCCCGGAGGCGACAACACAGATACGCAGTATTTT.

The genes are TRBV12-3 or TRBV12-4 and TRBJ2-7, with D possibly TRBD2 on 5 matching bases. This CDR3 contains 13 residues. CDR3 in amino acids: CESSANSAVEQYF. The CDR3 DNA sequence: TGTGAAAGCAGTGCAAATAGCGCGGTTGAGCAGTACTTC.

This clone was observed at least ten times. As DNA, the CDR3 is TGTGCCAGCAGCTTGTTAAAAAGCTCCTACAATGAGCAGTTCTTC. Encoded protein: CASSLLKSSYNEQFF. V is TRBV5-5 and J is TRBJ2-1; no reliable D call. The CDR3 runs 15 residues. The V end was cut by 1 base, the J end by 0 bases, with 8 bases between. Germline assignment: CDR1 SGHKS and CDR2 YYEKEE (reference sequence).

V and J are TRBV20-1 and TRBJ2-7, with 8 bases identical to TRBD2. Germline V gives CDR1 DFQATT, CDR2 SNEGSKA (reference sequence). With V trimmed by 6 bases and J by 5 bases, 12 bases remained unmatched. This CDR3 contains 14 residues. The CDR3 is CSAVNLGGANEQYF. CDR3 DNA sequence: TGCAGTGCCGTCAACCTCGGGGGGGCGAACGAGCAGTACTTC.

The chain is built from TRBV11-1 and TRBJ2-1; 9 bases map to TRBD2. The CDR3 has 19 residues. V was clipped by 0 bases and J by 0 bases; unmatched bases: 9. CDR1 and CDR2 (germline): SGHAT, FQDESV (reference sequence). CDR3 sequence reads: CASSLAGLANFLSYNEQFF. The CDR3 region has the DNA TGTGCCAGCAGCTTAGCGGGACTAGCAAACTTTCTCTCCTACAATGAGCAGTTCTTC.

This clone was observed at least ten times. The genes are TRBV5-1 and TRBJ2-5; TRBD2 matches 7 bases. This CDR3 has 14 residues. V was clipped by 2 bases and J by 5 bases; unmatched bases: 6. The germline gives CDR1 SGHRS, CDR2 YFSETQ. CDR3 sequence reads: CASSLSAGVETQYF. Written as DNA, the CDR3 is TGCGCCAGCAGCTTAAGTGCGGGGGTCGAGACCCAGTACTTC.

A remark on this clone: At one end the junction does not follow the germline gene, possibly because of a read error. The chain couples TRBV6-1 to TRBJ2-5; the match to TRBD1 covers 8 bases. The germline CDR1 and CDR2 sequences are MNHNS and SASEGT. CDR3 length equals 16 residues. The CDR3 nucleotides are TGTGCCAGCAGTGAAAAAAACGGGACAGGAGAAGAGACCAAGTACTTC. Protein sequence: CASSEKNGTGEETKYF.

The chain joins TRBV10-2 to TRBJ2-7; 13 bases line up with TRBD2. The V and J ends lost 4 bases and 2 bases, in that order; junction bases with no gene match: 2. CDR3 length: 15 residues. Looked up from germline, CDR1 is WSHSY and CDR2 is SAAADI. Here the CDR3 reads CASSGGLAGAYEQYF. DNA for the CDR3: TGCGCCAGCAGTGGAGGACTAGCGGGAGCCTACGAGCAGTACTTC.